The TCR beta chain described here comes from a study of vaccination effects on CD4 cells after COVID-19. Study context: Median timing of post-vaccine samples was 72 days after the second dose. Points from the study as a whole: The study found marked clonal contraction of infection- and vaccine-induced clones late after vaccination.

Profiling relied on immunoSEQ multiplex PCR, and the TCRdb table lists in-frame clones only, not all of them. The sample records about 80,000 clones, roughly 73% being singletons. The length of the CDR3 is 14 residues. Trimming took 3 bases from V and 8 from J, leaving 13 bases between them. Germline V gene lookup returns CDR1 LGHNT and CDR2 FRNRAP. Sequencing followed a ViraFEST assay step that expanded antigen-specific CD4+ T cells with viral peptide pools. CD4+ T cells were isolated after around 10 days of culture. Two-dose vaccination with either BNT162b2 or mRNA-1273 was given to the participants. Notes on this clone: Its cognate antigen is unknown.

The V gene is TRBV12-5, the J gene TRBJ1-4; possibly TRBD1 for D (5 bases). The TCR was taken from a human donor who received a COVID-19 vaccine. The sequenced sample was CD4+ T cells from PBMCs cultured with HCoV-OC43 spike peptides, obtained after COVID-19 vaccination. Sample subset: HCoV-OC43 spike overlapping peptide pool stimulation. The CDR3 loop reads CASGFGGSREKLFF. CDR3 sequence (DNA): TGTGCTAGTGGTTTCGGGGGAAGCCGAGAAAAACTGTTTTTT.